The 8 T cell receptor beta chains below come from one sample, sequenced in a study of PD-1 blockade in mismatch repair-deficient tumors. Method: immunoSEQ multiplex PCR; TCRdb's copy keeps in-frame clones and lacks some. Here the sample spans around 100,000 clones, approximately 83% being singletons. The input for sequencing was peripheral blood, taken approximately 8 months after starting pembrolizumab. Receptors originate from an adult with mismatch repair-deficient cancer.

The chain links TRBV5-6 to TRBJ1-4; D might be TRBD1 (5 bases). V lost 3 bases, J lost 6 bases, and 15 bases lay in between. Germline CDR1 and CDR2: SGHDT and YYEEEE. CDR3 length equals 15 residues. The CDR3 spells CASSSGEGKYEKLFF. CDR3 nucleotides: TGTGCCAGCAGCTCTGGAGAGGGGAAGTATGAAAAACTGTTTTTT.

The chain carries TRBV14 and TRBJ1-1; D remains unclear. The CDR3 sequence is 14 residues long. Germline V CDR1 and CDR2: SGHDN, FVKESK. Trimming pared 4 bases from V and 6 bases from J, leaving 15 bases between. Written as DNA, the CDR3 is TGTGCCAGCAGCCGAGAACTTGGAGACGCTGAAGCTTTCTTT. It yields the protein CASSRELGDAEAFF.

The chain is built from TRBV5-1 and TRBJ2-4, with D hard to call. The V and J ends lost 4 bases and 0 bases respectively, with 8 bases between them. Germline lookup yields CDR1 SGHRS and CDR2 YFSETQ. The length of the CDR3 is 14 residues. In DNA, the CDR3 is TGCGCCAGCAGCCTGGGATTAGCCAAAAACATTCAGTACTTC. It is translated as CASSLGLAKNIQYF. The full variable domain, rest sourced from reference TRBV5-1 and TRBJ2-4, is KAGVTQTPRYLIKTRGQQVTLSCSPISGHRSVSWYQQTPGQGLQFLFEYFSETQRNKGNFPGRFSGRQFSNSRSEMNVSTLELGDSALYLCASSLGLAKNIQYFGAGTRLSVL.

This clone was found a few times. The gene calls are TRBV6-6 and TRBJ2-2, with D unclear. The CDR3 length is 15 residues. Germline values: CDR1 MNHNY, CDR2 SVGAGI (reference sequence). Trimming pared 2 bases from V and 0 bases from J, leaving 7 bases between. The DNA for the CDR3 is TGTGCCAGCAGTTACCAGGAATCGAACACCGGGGAGCTGTTTTTT. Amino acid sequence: CASSYQESNTGELFF.

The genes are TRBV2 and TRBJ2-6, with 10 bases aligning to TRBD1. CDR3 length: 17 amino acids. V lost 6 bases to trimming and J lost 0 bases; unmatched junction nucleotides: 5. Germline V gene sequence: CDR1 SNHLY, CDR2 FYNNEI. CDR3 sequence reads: CASRGQGGISGANVLTF. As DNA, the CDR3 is TGTGCCAGCAGAGGACAGGGGGGAATCTCTGGGGCCAACGTCCTGACTTTC. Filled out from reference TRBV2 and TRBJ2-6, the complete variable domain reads EPEVTQTPSHQVTQMGQEVILRCVPISNHLYFYWYRQILGQKVEFLVSFYNNEISEKSEIFDDQFSVERPDGSNFTLKIRSTKLEDSAMYFCASRGQGGISGANVLTFGAGSRLTVL.

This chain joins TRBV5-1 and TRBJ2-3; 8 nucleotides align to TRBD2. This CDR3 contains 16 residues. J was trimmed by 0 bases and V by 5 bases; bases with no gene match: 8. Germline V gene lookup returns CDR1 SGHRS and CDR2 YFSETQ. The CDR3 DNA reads TGCGCCAGCAGTTCTGGACTAGCCGGTAGCACAGATACGCAGTATTTT. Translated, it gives CASSSGLAGSTDTQYF.

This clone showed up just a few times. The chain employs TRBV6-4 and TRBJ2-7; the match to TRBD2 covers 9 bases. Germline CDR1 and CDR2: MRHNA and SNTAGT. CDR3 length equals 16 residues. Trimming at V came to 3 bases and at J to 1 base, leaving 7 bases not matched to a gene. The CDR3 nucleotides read TGTGCCAGCAGTGAAAACGGACTAGCGAGTTCCTACGAGCAGTACTTC. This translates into CASSENGLASSYEQYF.

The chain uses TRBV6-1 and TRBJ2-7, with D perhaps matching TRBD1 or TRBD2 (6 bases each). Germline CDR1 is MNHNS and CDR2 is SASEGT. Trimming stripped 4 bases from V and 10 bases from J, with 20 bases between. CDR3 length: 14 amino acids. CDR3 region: CASSALTEGGRQYF. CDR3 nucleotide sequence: TGTGCCAGCAGTGCCCTAACCGAGGGGGGTCGCCAGTACTTC.